This T cell receptor (beta chain) was retrieved from a study of control samples from healthy donors and cancer patients. CDR3 length equals 15 residues. Germline trimming cut 5 bases from V and 1 base from J; bases unmatched to any gene: 8. Germline V gene sequence: CDR1 SGHAT, CDR2 FQNNGV. TCRdb's table, derived via immunoSEQ multiplex PCR, lists solely in-frame clones and lacks some. Among roughly 150,000 clones, 93% were seen once, and the ten largest hold approximately 2.5%. V gene TRBV11-2 combines with J gene TRBJ2-7, with 7 bases aligning to TRBD1. The origin of this receptor is a man aged 45-60 years in good health. Material: blood. DNA for the CDR3: TGTGCCAGCAGCCAAGGTCCGGGACAGTCCTACGAGCAGTACTTC. This encodes CASSQGPGQSYEQYF.